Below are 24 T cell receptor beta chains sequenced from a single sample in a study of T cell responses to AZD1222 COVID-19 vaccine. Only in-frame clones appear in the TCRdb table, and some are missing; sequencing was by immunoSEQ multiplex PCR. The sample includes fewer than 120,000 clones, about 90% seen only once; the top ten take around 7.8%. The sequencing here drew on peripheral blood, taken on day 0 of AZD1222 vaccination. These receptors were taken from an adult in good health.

CDR3 sequence reads: CASSTGLRETQYF. As DNA, the CDR3 is TGCGCCAGCAGTACGGGTCTACGGGAGACCCAGTACTTC. This chain links TRBV5-1 with TRBJ2-5; D is unresolved. The CDR3 runs 13 residues. V was clipped by 5 bases and J by 5 bases, with 13 bases between them. Germline-derived CDR1 and CDR2 are SGHRS and YFSETQ.

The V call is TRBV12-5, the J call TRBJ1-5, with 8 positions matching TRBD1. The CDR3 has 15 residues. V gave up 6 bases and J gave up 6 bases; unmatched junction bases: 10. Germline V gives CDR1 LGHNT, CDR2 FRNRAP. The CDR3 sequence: CASGQWTGRTQPQHF. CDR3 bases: TGTGCTAGTGGCCAATGGACAGGGAGAACTCAGCCCCAGCATTTT.

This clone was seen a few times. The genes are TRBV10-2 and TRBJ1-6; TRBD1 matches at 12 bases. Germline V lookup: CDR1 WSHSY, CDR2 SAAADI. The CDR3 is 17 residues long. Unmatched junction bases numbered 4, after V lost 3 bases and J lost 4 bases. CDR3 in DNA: TGCGCCAGCAGTGAAGGGACAGGGGGCAATTATAATTCACCCCTCCACTTT. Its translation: CASSEGTGGNYNSPLHF.

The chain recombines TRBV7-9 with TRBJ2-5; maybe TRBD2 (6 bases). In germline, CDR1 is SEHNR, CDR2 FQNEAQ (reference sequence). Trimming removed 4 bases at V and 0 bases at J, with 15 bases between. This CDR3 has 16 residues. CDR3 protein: CASSSRDSPYQETQYF. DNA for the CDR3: TGTGCCAGCAGCTCCCGGGACTCTCCGTACCAAGAGACCCAGTACTTC.

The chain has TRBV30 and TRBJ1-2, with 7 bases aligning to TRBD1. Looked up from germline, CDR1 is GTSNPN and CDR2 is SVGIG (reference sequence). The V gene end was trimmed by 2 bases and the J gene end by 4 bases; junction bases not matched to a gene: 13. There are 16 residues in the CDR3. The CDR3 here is CAWSSTRTGGGYGYTF. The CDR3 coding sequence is TGTGCCTGGAGTTCCACGAGGACAGGTGGGGGCTATGGCTACACCTTC.

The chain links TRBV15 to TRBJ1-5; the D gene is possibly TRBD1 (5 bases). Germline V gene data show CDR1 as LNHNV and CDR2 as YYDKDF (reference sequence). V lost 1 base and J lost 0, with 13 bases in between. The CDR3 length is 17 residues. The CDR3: CATSRGATAISNQPQHF. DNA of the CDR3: TGTGCCACCAGCAGAGGGGCGACAGCGATTAGCAATCAGCCCCAGCATTTT.

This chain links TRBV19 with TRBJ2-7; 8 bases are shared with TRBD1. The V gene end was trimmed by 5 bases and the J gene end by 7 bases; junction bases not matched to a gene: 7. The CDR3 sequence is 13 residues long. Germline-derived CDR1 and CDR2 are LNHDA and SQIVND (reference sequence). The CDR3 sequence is CASSPTGVKEQYF. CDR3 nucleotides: TGTGCCAGTAGTCCGACAGGGGTGAAGGAGCAGTACTTC.

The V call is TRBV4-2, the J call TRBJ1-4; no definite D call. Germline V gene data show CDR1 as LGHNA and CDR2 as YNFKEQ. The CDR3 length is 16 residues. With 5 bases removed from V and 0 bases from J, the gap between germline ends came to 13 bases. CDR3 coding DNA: TGTGCCAGCAGCGACCCTCTCCGAGCAACTAATGAAAAACTGTTTTTT. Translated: CASSDPLRATNEKLFF.

In nucleotides, the CDR3 is TGTGCCAGCAGTTTAGACGCCGGGGGTGAAAAACTGTTTTTT. The encoded protein is CASSLDAGGEKLFF. V gene TRBV27 combines with J gene TRBJ1-4; possibly TRBD1 for D (5 bases). V was trimmed by 2 bases and J by 7 bases, leaving 11 bases between them. The CDR3 spans 14 residues. Germline values: CDR1 MNHEY, CDR2 SMNVEV (reference sequence).

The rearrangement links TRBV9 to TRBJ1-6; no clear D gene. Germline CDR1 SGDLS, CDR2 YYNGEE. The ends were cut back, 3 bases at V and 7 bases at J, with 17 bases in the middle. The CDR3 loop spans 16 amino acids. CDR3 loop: CASSAGLSRTNSPLHF. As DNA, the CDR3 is TGTGCCAGCAGCGCGGGCCTATCCCGCACAAATTCACCCCTCCACTTT.

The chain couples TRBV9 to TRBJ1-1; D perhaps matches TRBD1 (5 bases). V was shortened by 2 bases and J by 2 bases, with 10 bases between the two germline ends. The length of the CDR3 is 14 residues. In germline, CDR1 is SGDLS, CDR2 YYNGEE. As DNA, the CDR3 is TGTGCCAGCAGCGTTAACGGGGGAAACACTGAAGCTTTCTTT. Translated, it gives CASSVNGGNTEAFF. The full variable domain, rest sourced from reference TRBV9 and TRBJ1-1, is DSGVTQTPKHLITATGQRVTLRCSPRSGDLSVYWYQQSLDQGLQFLIQYYNGEERAKGNILERFSAQQFPDLHSELNLSSLELGDSALYFCASSVNGGNTEAFFGQGTRLTVV.

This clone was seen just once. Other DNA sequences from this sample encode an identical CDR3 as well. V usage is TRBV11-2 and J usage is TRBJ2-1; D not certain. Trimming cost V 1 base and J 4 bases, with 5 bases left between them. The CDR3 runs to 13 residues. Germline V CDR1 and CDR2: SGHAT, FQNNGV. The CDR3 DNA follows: TGTGCCAGCAGCTTAGTCGGGTACAATGAGCAGTTCTTC. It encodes CASSLVGYNEQFF.

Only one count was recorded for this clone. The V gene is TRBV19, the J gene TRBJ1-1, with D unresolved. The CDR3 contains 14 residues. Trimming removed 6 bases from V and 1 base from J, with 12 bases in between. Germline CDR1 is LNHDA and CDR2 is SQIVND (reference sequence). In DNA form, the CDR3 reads TGTGCCAGTAGCCCCCCTTACTCGAACACTGAAGCTTTCTTT. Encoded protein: CASSPPYSNTEAFF.

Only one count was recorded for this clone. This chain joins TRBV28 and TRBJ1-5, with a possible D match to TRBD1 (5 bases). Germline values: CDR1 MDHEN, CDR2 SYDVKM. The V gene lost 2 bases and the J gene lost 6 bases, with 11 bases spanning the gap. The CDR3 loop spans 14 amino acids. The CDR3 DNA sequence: TGTGCCAGCAGTTTAAGTACAGGACTTCAGCCCCAGCATTTT. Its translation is CASSLSTGLQPQHF.

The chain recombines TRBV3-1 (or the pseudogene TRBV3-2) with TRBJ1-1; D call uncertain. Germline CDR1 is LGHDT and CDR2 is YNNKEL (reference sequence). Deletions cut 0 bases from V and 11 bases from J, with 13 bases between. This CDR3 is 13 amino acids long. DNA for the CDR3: TGTGCCAGCAGCCAAGAGTCTCGGCGCCCGGCTTTCTTT. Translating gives CASSQESRRPAFF.

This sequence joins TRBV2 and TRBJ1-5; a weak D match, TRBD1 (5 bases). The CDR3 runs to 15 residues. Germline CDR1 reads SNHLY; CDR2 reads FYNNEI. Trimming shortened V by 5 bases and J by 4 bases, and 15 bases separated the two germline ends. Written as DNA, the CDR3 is TGTGCCAGCAGTCTTCGGGACTTTCCGAATCAGCCCCAGCATTTT. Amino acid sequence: CASSLRDFPNQPQHF.

CDR3: CASSPTVFSYEQYF. DNA of the CDR3: TGTGCCAGCAGTCCGACAGTCTTCTCCTACGAGCAGTACTTC. The chain recombines TRBV28 with TRBJ2-7; weak D call: TRBD1 (5 bases). Deletions cut 5 bases from V and 0 bases from J, with 11 bases between. The germline CDR1 and CDR2 sequences are MDHEN and SYDVKM. The CDR3 is made up of 14 amino acids.

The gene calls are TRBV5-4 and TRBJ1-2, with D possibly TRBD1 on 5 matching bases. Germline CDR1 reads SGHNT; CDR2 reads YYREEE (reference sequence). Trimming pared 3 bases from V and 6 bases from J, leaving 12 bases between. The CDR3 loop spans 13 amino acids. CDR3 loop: CASSSGQRDGYTF. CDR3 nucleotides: TGTGCCAGCAGCTCAGGACAAAGGGATGGCTACACCTTC.

CDR3 residues: CSVGRGLAGSDEQFF. CDR3 nucleotides: TGCAGCGTTGGTCGCGGACTAGCGGGGTCCGATGAGCAGTTCTTC. The rearrangement links TRBV29-1 to TRBJ2-1; TRBD2 matches 12 bases. The V segment lost 4 bases and the J segment 8 bases; nucleotides outside the gene matches: 9. The CDR3 runs 15 residues. CDR1 is SQVTM and CDR2 is ANQGSEA in the germline V gene.

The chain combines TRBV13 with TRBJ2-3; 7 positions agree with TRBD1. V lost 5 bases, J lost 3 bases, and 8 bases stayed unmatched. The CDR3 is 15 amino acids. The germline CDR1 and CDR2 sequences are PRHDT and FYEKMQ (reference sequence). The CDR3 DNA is TGTGCCAGCAGCGGACGACAGGGATCTACAGATACGCAGTATTTT. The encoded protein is CASSGRQGSTDTQYF.

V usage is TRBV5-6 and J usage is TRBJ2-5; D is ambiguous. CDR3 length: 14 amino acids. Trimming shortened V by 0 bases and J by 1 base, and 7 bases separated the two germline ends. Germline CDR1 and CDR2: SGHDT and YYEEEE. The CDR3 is CASSLDVTQETQYF. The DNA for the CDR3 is TGTGCCAGCAGCTTGGATGTCACCCAAGAGACCCAGTACTTC. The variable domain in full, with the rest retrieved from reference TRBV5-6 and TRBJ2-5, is DAGVTQSPTHLIKTRGQQVTLRCSPKSGHDTVSWYQQALGQGPQFIFQYYEEEERQRGNFPDRFSGHQFPNYSSELNVNALLLGDSALYLCASSLDVTQETQYFGPGTRLLVL.

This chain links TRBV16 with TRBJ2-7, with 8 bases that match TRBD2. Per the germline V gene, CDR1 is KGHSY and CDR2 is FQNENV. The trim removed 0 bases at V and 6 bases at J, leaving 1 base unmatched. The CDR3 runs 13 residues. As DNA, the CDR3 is TGTGCCAGCAGCCAATCAACTAGCGGCGAGCAGTACTTC. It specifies CASSQSTSGEQYF.

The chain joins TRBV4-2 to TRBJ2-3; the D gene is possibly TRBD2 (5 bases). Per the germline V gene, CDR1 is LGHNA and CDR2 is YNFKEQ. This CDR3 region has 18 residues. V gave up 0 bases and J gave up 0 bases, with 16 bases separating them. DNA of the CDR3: TGTGCCAGCAGCCAAGAAGGGTGGGCGCGACTAAGCACAGATACGCAGTATTTT. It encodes CASSQEGWARLSTDTQYF.

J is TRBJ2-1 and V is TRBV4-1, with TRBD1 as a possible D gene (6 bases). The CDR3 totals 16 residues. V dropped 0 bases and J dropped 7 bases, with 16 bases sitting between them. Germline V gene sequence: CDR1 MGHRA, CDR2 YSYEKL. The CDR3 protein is CASSQDVDRMTNEQFF. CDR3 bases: TGCGCCAGCAGCCAAGACGTAGACAGGATGACAAATGAGCAGTTCTTC.